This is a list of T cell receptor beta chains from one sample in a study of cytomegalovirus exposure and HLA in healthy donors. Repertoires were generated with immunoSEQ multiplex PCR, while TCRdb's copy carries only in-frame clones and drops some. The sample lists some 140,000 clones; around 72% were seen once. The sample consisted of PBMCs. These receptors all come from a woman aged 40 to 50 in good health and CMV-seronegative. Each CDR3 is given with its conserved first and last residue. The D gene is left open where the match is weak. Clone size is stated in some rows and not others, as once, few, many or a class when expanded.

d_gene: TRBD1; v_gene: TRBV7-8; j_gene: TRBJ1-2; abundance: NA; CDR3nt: TGTGCCAGCAGCTTAGTTGAGAGACAGGGGGCTTACTATGGCTACACCTTC; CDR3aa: CASSLVERQGAYYGYTF
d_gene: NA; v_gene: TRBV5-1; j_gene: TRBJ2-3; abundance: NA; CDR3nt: TGCGCCAGCAGCTTGCTTAGTCAGGGAAGCACAGATACGCAGTATTTT; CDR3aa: CASSLLSQGSTDTQYF
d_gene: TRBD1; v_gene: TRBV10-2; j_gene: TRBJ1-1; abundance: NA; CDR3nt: TGCGCCAGCAGCGGAGCGACAGGGGTCGCCACTGAAGCTTTCTTT; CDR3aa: CASSGATGVATEAFF
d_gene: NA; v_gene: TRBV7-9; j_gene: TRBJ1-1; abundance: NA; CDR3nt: TGTGCCAGCAGATGGCTTGGGGGGGGGTCATACACTGAAGCTTTCTTT; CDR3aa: CASRWLGGGSYTEAFF
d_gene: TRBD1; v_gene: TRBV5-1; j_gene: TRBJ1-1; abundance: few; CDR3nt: TGCGCCAGCAGCTCGCAGACAGGGGGGACTGAAGCTTTCTTT; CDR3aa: CASSSQTGGTEAFF
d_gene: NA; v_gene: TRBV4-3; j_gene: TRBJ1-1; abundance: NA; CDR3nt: TGCGCCAGCAGCCTACAGATGAACACTGAAGCTTTCTTT; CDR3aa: CASSLQMNTEAFF
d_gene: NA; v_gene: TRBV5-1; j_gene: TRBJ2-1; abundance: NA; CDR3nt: TGCGCCAGTCGGGGGTCTCTCTCCTACAATGAGCAGTTCTTC; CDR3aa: CASRGSLSYNEQFF
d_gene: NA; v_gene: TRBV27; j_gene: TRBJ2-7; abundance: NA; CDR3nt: TGTGCCAGCAGTTACTCGCTGGAGGCGGCCGAGCAGTACTTC; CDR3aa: CASSYSLEAAEQYF
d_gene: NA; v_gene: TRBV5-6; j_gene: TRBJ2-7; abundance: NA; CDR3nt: TGTGCCAGCGGCGTGGGGGGGACATCCTACGAGCAGTACTTC; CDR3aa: CASGVGGTSYEQYF
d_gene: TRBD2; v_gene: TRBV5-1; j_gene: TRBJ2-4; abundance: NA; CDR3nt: TGCGCCAGCAGCTTGGGTCCGGGACTAGCGGAGAAAAACATTCAGTACTTC; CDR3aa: CASSLGPGLAEKNIQYF
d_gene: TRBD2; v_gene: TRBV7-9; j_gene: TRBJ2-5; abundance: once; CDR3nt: TGTGCCAGCAGCTTAGGGACTAGCGGGGGGTACCAAGAGACCCAGTACTTC; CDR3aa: CASSLGTSGGYQETQYF
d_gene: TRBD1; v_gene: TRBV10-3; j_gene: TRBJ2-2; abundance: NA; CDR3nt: TGTGCCATCATGGGACAGGGGGTTATCGGGGAGCTGTTTTTT; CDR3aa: CAIMGQGVIGELFF
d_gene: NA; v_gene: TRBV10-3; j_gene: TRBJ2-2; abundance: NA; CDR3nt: TGTGCCATCAGAGACTTAGGTCTTTCCACCGGGGAGCTGTTTTTT; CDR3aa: CAIRDLGLSTGELFF
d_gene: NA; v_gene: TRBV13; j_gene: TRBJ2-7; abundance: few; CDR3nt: TGTGCCAGCAGCCGCGGGACAGAGACCTACGAGCAGTACTTC; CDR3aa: CASSRGTETYEQYF
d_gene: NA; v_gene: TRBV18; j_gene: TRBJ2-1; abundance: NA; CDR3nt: TGTGCCAGCTCTCCTGTGCAGGGCGGTCGAAATGAGCAGTTCTTC; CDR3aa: CASSPVQGGRNEQFF
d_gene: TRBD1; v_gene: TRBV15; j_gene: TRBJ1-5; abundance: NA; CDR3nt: TGTGCCACCAGCAGAGGACAGGGGGGAAATCAGCCCCAGCATTTT; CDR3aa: CATSRGQGGNQPQHF
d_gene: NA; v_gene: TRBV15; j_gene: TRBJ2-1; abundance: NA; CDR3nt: TGTGCCACCAGCAGAGATCGAGGGATAAGCTCCTACAATGAGCAGTTCTTC; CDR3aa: CATSRDRGISSYNEQFF
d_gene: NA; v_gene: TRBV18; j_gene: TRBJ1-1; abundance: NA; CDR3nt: TGTGCCAGCTCACCAGCTACAGGGTTCTACACTGAAGCTTTCTTT; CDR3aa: CASSPATGFYTEAFF
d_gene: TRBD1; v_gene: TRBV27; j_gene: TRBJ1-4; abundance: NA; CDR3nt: TGTGCCAGCAGTTTATCGGGACAGGGGCTTGAAAAACTGTTTTTT; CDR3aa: CASSLSGQGLEKLFF
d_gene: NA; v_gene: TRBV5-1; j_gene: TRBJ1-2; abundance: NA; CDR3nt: TGCGCCAGCAGCTTGACAGCGGGCGGCAACTATGGCTACACCTTC; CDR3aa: CASSLTAGGNYGYTF
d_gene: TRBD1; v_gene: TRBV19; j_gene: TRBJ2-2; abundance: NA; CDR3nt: TGTGCCAGTAGTATCGGGGTGTCAGGGGGCAACACCGGGGAGCTGTTTTTT; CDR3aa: CASSIGVSGGNTGELFF
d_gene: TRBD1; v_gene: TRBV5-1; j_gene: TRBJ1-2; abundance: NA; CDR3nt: TGCGCCAGCAGTCTAGGGGGCGACTATGGCTACACCTTC; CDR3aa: CASSLGGDYGYTF
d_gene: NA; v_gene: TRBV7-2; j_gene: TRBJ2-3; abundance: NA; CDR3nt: TGTGCCAGCAGGAGTGTTACAGATACGCAGTATTTT; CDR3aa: CASRSVTDTQYF
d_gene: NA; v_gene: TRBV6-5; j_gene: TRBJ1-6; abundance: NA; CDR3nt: TGTGCCAGCAGTGGTTGGGGCGATAATTCACCCCTCCACTTT; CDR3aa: CASSGWGDNSPLHF
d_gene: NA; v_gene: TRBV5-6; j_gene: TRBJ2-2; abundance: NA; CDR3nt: TGTGCCAGCACCTTGGGAGTACCCGGGGAGCTGTTTTTT; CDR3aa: CASTLGVPGELFF
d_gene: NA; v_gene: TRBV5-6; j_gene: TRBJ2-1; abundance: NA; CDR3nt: TGTGCCAGCAGCGCGACCTACAATGAGCAGTTCTTC; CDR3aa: CASSATYNEQFF
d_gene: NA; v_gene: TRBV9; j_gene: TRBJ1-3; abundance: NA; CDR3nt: TGTGCCAGCAGCGCCGGGACAACAATCTCTGGAAACACCATATATTTT; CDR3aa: CASSAGTTISGNTIYF
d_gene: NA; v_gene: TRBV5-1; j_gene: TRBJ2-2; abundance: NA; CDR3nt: TGCGCCAGCAGCTTGGTTCTTCGGCAGGGGTCACGAGGGAACACCGGGGAGCTGTTTTTT; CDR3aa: CASSLVLRQGSRGNTGELFF
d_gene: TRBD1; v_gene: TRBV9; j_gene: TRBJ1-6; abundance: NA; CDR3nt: TGTGCCAGCAGTGGGACAGGGAGTTCACCCCTCCACTTT; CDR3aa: CASSGTGSSPLHF
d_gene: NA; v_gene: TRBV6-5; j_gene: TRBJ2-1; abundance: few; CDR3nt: TGTGCCAGCAGCGCCGGTGCGGGATCCAATGAGCAGTTCTTC; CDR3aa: CASSAGAGSNEQFF